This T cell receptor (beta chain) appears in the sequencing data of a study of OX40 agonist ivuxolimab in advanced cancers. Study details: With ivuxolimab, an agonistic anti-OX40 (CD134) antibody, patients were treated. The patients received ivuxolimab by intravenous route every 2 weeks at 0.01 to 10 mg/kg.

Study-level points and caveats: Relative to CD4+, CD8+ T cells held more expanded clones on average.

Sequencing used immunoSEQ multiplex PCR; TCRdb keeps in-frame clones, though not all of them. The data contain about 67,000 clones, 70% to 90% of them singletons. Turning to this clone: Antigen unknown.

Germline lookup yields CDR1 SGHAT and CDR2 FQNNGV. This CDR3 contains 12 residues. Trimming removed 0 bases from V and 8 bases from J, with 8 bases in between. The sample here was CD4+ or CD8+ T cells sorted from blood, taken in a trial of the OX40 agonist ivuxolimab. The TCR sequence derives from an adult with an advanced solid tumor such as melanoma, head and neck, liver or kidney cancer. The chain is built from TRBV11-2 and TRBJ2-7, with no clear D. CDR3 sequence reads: CASSLDRLQQYF. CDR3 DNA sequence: TGTGCCAGCAGCTTAGACCGGTTGCAGCAGTACTTC.